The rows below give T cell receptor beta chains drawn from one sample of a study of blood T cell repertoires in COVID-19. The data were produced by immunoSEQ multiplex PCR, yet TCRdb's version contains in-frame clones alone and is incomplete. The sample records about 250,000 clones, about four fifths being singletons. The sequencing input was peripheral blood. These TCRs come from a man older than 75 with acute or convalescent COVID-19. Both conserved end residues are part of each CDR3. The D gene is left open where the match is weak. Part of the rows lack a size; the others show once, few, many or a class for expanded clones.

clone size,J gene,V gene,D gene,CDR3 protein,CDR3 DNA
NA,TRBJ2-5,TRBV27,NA,CASKHLTGTQETQYF,TGTGCCAGCAAACACCTCACAGGGACCCAAGAGACCCAGTACTTC
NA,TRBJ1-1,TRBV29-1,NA,CSVEKGPPGTEAFF,TGCAGCGTTGAAAAGGGGCCCCCAGGGACTGAAGCTTTCTTT
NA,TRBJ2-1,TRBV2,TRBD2,CASKQAGGPGNEQFF,TGTGCCAGCAAGCAAGCGGGGGGGCCGGGGAATGAGCAGTTCTTC
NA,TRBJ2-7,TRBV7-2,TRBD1,CASSAQTGGWIEQYF,TGTGCCAGCAGCGCACAGACAGGGGGTTGGATCGAGCAGTACTTC
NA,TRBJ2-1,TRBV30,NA,CAWSQVFSYNEQFF,TGTGCCTGGAGCCAGGTGTTCTCCTACAATGAGCAGTTCTTC
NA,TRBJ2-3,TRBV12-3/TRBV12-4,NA,CASSFWGPDTQYF,TGTGCCAGCAGTTTTTGGGGGCCAGATACGCAGTATTTT
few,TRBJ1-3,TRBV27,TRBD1,CASSRPGTAVNTIYF,TGTGCCAGCAGTCGCCCCGGGACAGCGGTGAACACCATATATTTT
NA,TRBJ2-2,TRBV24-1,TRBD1,CATSASTGSTGELFF,TGTGCCACCAGTGCCTCGACAGGGTCCACCGGGGAGCTGTTTTTT
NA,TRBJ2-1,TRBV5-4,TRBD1,CASSRGQAEQFF,TGTGCCAGCAGCCGAGGACAGGCTGAGCAGTTCTTC
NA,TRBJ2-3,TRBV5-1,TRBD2,CASSPGTSGGFTDTQYF,TGCGCCAGCAGCCCGGGGACTAGCGGGGGGTTCACAGATACGCAGTATTTT
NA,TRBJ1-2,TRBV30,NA,CAWTTPGIFYGYTF,TGTGCCTGGACAACCCCCGGGATTTTCTATGGCTACACCTTC
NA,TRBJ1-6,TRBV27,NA,CASSPGTNSYNSPLHF,TGTGCCAGCAGTCCAGGGACAAACTCCTATAATTCACCCCTCCACTTT
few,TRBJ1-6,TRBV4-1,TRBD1,CASSQDYQGASYNSPLHF,TGCGCCAGCAGCCAAGATTACCAGGGGGCCTCCTATAATTCACCCCTCCACTTT
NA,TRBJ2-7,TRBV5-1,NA,CASSLERGEQYF,TGCGCCAGCAGCTTGGAGCGAGGGGAGCAGTACTTC
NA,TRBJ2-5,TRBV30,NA,CAWSVQSETQYF,TGTGCCTGGAGTGTACAGAGTGAGACCCAGTACTTC